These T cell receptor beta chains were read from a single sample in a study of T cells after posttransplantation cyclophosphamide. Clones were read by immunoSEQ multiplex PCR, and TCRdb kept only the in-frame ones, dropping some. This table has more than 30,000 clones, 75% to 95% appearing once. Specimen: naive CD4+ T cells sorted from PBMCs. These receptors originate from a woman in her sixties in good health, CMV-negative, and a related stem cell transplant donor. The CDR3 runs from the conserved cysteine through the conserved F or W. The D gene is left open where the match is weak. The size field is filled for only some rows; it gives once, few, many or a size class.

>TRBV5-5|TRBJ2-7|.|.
CASSFTDSYEQYF
TGTGCCAGCAGCTTCACAGACTCCTACGAGCAGTACTTC
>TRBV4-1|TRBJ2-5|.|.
CASSQASGKGAQYF
TGCGCCAGCAGCCAAGCAAGCGGGAAGGGGGCCCAGTACTTC
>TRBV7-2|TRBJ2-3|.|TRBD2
CASSLVYASGVTDTQYF
TGTGCCAGCAGCTTAGTATACGCTAGCGGGGTTACAGATACGCAGTATTTT
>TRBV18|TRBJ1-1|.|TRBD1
CASSGQGGATEAFF
TGTGCCAGCTCAGGACAGGGAGGGGCCACTGAAGCTTTCTTT
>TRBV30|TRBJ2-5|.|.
CAWARQGQETQYF
TGTGCCTGGGCCCGGCAGGGTCAAGAGACCCAGTACTTC
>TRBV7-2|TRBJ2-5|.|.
CASSLSPQETQYF
TGTGCCAGCAGCTTATCCCCTCAAGAGACCCAGTACTTC
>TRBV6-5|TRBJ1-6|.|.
CASSYSQQVNSPLHF
TGTGCCAGCAGTTACTCTCAACAGGTTAATTCCCCCCTCCACTTT
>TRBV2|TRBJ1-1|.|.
CASSGSGNTEAFF
TGTGCCAGTTCAGGGTCCGGGAACACTGAAGCTTTCTTT
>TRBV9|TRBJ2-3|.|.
CASSGGRGGTDTQYF
TGTGCCAGCAGCGGTGGGAGGGGGGGCACAGATACGCAGTATTTT
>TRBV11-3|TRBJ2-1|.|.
CASSLDTSSYNEQFF
TGTGCCAGCAGCTTGGACACGAGCTCCTACAATGAGCAGTTCTTC
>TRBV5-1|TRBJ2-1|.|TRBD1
CASGMGTGGFNEQFF
TGCGCCAGCGGTATGGGGACAGGGGGGTTCAATGAGCAGTTCTTC
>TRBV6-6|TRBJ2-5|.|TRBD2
CASSYSRLAVQETQYF
TGTGCCAGCAGTTACTCGAGGCTAGCGGTTCAAGAGACCCAGTACTTC
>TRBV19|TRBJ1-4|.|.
CASRQGRDEKLFF
TGTGCCAGTAGACAGGGACGAGATGAAAAACTGTTTTTT
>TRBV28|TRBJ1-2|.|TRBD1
CASTISGTGGPYGYTF
TGTGCCAGCACTATATCCGGGACAGGGGGACCATATGGCTACACCTTC
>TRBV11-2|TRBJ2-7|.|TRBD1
CASSFGQGTYEQYF
TGTGCCAGCAGCTTCGGACAGGGAACCTACGAGCAGTACTTC
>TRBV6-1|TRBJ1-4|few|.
CASSERGRNEKLFF
TGTGCCAGCAGTGAAAGAGGCCGGAATGAAAAACTGTTTTTT
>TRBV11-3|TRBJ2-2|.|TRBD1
CASSFTGQDTGELFF
TGTGCCAGCAGTTTCACGGGACAGGACACCGGGGAGCTGTTTTTT
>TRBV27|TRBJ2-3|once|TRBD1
CASTPDRLTDTQYF
TGTGCCAGCACCCCGGACAGGCTCACAGATACGCAGTATTTT
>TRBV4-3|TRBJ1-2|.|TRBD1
CASSRGQGGHGYTF
TGCGCCAGCAGCCGGGGACAGGGGGGCCATGGCTACACCTTC
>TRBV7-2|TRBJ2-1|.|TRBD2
CASSVTSGDYNEQFF
TGTGCCAGCAGCGTGACTAGCGGGGACTACAATGAGCAGTTCTTC
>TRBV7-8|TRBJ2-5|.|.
CASSATGTGGETQYF
TGTGCCAGCAGCGCCACCGGGACTGGGGGGGAGACCCAGTACTTC
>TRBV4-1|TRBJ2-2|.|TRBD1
CASSQEGRAGGRTGELFF
TGCGCCAGCAGCCAAGAAGGAAGAGCAGGGGGCCGAACCGGGGAGCTGTTTTTT